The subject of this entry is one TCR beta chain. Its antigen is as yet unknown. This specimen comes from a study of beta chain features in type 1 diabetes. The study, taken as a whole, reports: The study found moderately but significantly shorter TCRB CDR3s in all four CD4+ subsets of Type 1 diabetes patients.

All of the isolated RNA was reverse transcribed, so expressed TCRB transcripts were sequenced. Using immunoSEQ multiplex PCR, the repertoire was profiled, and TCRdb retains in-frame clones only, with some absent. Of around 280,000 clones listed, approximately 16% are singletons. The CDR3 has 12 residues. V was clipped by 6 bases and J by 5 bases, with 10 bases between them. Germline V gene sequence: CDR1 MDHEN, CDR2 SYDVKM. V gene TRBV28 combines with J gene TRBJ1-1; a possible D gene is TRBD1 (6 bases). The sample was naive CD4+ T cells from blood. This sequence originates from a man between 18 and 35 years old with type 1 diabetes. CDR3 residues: CASSVQGTEAFF. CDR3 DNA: TGTGCCAGCAGCGTCCAGGGGACTGAAGCTTTCTTT.